The clone carrying this T cell receptor (beta chain) was found a few times. The antigen is undetermined. Other DNA sequences of this sample code for an identical CDR3. The data are from a study of cytomegalovirus exposure and HLA in healthy donors. Background on the study: Inside one of the first data releases sat about 91 million unique TCRs taken from HLA-typed donors.

This CDR3 is built from 13 residues. The junction had 3 bases not matched to a gene; V was cut back by 3 bases and J by 5 bases. Germline assignment: CDR1 LNHDA and CDR2 SQIVND (reference sequence). Findings and limits, study-wide: For most TCR sequences rarity was the rule, although some public TCRs occurred in many donors.

The PCR used 60 Vbeta and 13 Jbeta primers. Using immunoSEQ multiplex PCR, the repertoire was profiled, and TCRdb retains in-frame clones only, with some absent. The sample shows 120,000 or so clones, roughly 77% of them seen only once. The chain employs TRBV19 and TRBJ1-2; 7 bases are shared with TRBD1. This sequence was found in a man aged 18 to 29 in good health and CMV-seronegative. The sequencing sample was made of PBMCs. CDR3 sequence: CASSMGQLYGYTF. The CDR3 DNA sequence: TGTGCCAGTAGTATGGGACAGTTATATGGCTACACCTTC.